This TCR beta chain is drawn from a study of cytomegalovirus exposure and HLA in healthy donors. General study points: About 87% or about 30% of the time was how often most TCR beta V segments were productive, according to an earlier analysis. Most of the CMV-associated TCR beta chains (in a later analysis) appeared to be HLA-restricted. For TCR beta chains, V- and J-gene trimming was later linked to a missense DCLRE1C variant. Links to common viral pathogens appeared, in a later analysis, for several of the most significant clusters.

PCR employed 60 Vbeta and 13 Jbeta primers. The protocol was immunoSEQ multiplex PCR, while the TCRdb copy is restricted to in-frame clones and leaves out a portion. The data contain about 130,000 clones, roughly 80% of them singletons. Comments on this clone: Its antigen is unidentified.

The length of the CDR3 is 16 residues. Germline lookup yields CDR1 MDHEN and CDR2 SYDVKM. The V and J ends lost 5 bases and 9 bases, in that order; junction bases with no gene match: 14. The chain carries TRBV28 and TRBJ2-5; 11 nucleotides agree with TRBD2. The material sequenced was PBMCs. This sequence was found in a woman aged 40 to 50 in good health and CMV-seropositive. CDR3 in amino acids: CASSTSGLAVPGAQYF. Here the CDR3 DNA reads TGTGCCAGCAGTACCTCGGGACTAGCGGTGCCGGGGGCCCAGTACTTC.